This T cell receptor beta chain is from a study of T cell changes during pregnancy in multiple sclerosis. This CDR3 has 14 amino acids. Germline V CDR1 and CDR2: MNHEY, SMNVEV (reference sequence). Unmatched junction bases numbered 2, after V lost 5 bases and J lost 3 bases. Profiling relied on immunoSEQ multiplex PCR, and the TCRdb table lists in-frame clones only, not all of them. The repertoire holds about 18,000 clones, over 65% seen once, with roughly 9.6% in the top ten. This specimen consisted of CD8+ T cells from peripheral blood mononuclear cells, obtained after pregnancy. J is TRBJ2-3 and V is TRBV27; 10 bases are a match to TRBD2. The origin of this receptor is a female donor with multiple sclerosis, enrolled in a pregnancy study. The CDR3 nucleotides are TGTGCCAGCAGTGAGGGACTAGCGACAGATACGCAGTATTTT. Its translation is CASSEGLATDTQYF.